This entry features one T cell receptor (beta chain) sequence. Its antigen is still unknown. The data were taken from a study of T cells in Graves' hyperthyroidism and ophthalmopathy. As for the study in general: Upon initial diagnosis and before any treatment, peripheral blood was collected.

Study-level findings and limits: Ophthalmopathy was model-predicted a median about 6 months pre-onset. Most thyroid clonotypes expanded above 0.001 were also detected in blood.

There were TCR beta CDR3 regions amplified from RNA transcripts. HTBI primers were employed in a first-round RT-PCR of the TCR CDR3. MiXCR was run by TCRdb on the multiplex PCR reads, yielding one entry per CDR3 protein. This table has approximately 380,000 distinct CDR3 sequences, around 15% appearing once. Fresh peripheral blood, more than 9 ml, yielded the PBMCs. The source material was blood. This TCR came from a man aged 45-65 years with Graves' ophthalmopathy.

The CDR3 protein is CSAREDQGGELFF. The CDR3 DNA follows: TGCAGTGCTAGAGAGGATCAGGGCGGGGAGCTGTTTTTT. The J gene is TRBJ2-2, the V gene TRBV20-1; perhaps TRBD1 as D (5 bases). The CDR3 is 13 residues long. V was shortened by 0 bases and J by 7 bases, with 9 bases between the two germline ends. Germline CDR1 is DFQATT and CDR2 is SNEGSKA (reference sequence).